Shown below are 25 T cell receptor beta chains from a single sample sequenced in a study of T-cell memory formation after mild COVID-19 (dated by TCRdb to the early 2020s). Receptor libraries were prepared by 5' RACE. The sample was run on an Illumina NovaSeq 6000. Starting from the raw public reads, TCRdb applied fastp trimming at Q25, assembled clones with MiXCR and retained in-frame beta chains. Rows with a matching CDR3 protein are joined into one entry that keeps the most common DNA and genes. For this sample there are around 510,000 distinct CDR3 sequences; roughly 21% appear just once. The biggest ten clones account for around 8.4% of the sample. The sequenced sample was PBMCs or a T cell subset sorted from them (not recorded which). The receptors originated from an adult woman who had mild COVID-19 (a few samples of this study predate the infection). The sample titles of this study are shuffled in the database, so cell type and time point are left out; the donor was told from shared clones.

The chain combines TRBV9 with TRBJ2-3, with D hard to call. The CDR3 totals 15 residues. The V end lost 0 bases, the J end lost 2 bases, and 10 bases lay between the germline ends. CDR1 SGDLS and CDR2 YYNGEE come from the germline V gene. In nucleotides, the CDR3 is TGTGCCAGCAGCGTAGCTCCCCCCGCCACAGATACGCAGTATTTT. As protein: CASSVAPPATDTQYF.

CDR3 residues: CASSQPVDRAAFF. CDR3 nucleotides: TGTGCCAGCAGCCAACCTGTGGACAGGGCCGCTTTCTTT. The chain combines TRBV4-2 with TRBJ1-1, with 8 bases aligning to TRBD1. Germline V gene sequence: CDR1 LGHNA, CDR2 YNFKEQ. V was pared by 2 bases and J by 11 bases, with 7 bases of the junction left unmatched. The CDR3 is 13 amino acids.

The CDR3 is CASSLIRGRAFF. In nucleotides, the CDR3 is TGTGCCAGCAGCTTAATAAGGGGTAGGGCTTTCTTT. This sequence joins TRBV7-6 and TRBJ1-1; a possible D gene is TRBD1 (5 bases). The V end was cut by 2 bases, the J end by 11 bases, with 12 bases between. Germline CDR1 SGHVS, CDR2 FNYEAQ. The CDR3 is made up of 12 amino acids.

V is TRBV27 and J is TRBJ2-7, with 9 bases fitting TRBD2. Germline V gene data show CDR1 as MNHEY and CDR2 as SMNVEV (reference sequence). The V and J ends lost 1 base and 6 bases, in that order; junction bases with no gene match: 4. The CDR3 sequence is 14 residues long. The CDR3 reads CASSLYAGGPEQYF. The DNA of the CDR3 is TGTGCCAGCAGTTTATATGCGGGAGGGCCCGAGCAGTACTTC.

Many counts were recorded for this clonotype. The chain has TRBV5-1 and TRBJ2-7; 8 bases align to TRBD2. CDR1 is SGHRS, CDR2 YFSETQ, per germline. J gave up 3 bases and V 2 bases, and 13 bases lay outside the gene matches. The CDR3 totals 17 residues. The CDR3, as DNA: TGCGCCAGCAGCTTAACCGGGACTAGGGTCCCGGGCTACGAGCAGTACTTC. Its protein is CASSLTGTRVPGYEQYF.

The gene calls are TRBV3-1 and TRBJ1-1; 10 bases align to TRBD1. The CDR3 length is 15 residues. The V and J ends lost 2 bases and 10 bases, in that order; junction bases with no gene match: 10. CDR1 is LGHDT and CDR2 is YNNKEL in the germline V gene (reference sequence). Here the CDR3 DNA reads TGTGCCAGCAGCCAATCGACAGGGGGCTCAGGAAGAGCTTTCTTT. This gives the protein CASSQSTGGSGRAFF.

This clonotype was recorded a few times. V is TRBV27 and J is TRBJ1-5, with D perhaps matching TRBD1 (6 bases). The CDR3 is made up of 15 amino acids. CDR1 and CDR2 (germline): MNHEY, SMNVEV (reference sequence). Deletions cut 2 bases from V and 3 bases from J, with 11 bases between. CDR3 DNA sequence: TGTGCCAGCAGTTTAGCGGGGACATTCAATCAGCCCCAGCATTTT. Translation gives CASSLAGTFNQPQHF.

This clonotype was recorded a few times. The chain couples TRBV12-3 or TRBV12-4 to TRBJ1-1, with D hard to call. V was trimmed by 4 bases and J by 4 bases, leaving 13 bases between them. The CDR3 has 14 residues. The CDR3 loop reads CASSWGTQGTEAFF. The CDR3 DNA reads TGTGCCAGCAGTTGGGGTACCCAAGGCACTGAAGCTTTCTTT.

This clonotype has a single count. The chain uses TRBV7-3 and TRBJ1-1, with a tentative D call TRBD1 (6 bases). The germline V gene encodes CDR1 SGHTA and CDR2 FQGTGA. V lost 8 bases to trimming and J lost 1 base, with 14 bases between them. CDR3 length: 14 residues. The CDR3 region is CASSRTASNTEAFF. CDR3 in DNA: TGTGCCAGCTCTCGGACAGCCTCGAACACTGAAGCTTTCTTT.

Comment on this clonotype: Germline is not matched at one junction end, which may reflect a read error. This rearrangement joins TRBV5-1 to TRBJ1-1, with a possible D match to TRBD1 (5 bases). The CDR3 runs to 8 residues. Germline assignment: CDR1 SGHRS and CDR2 YFSETQ. CDR3 sequence (DNA): TGCGCCAGCAGCTCGGGGGTCTTT. Encoded protein: CASSSGVF.

This chain joins TRBV20-1 and TRBJ2-1, with 9 bases that match TRBD1. V lost 1 base and J lost 0; bases outside the gene matches: 7. The CDR3 has 17 amino acids. Germline CDR1 reads DFQATT; CDR2 reads SNEGSKA (reference sequence). CDR3 in amino acids: CSARGDRASSSYNEQFF. As DNA, the CDR3 is TGCAGTGCTAGAGGGGACAGGGCCTCGAGCTCCTACAATGAGCAGTTCTTC.

This clonotype was observed many times. V is TRBV18 and J is TRBJ2-5; D call uncertain. Germline CDR1 reads KGHSH; CDR2 reads LQKENI. Deletions cut 4 bases from V and 1 base from J, with 10 bases between. This CDR3 contains 14 residues. The CDR3 DNA reads as TGTGCCAGCTCACTGGGAAGCCTCCAAGAGACCCAGTACTTC. Translation: CASSLGSLQETQYF.

The J gene is TRBJ1-5, the V gene TRBV6-2 or TRBV6-3; 9 positions agree with TRBD1. Germline V gene data show CDR1 as MNHEY and CDR2 as SVGEGT. This CDR3 comprises 15 residues. V lost 5 bases to trimming and J lost 6 bases; unmatched junction nucleotides: 8. CDR3 residues: CASSEWTGVRQPQHF. In DNA form, the CDR3 reads TGTGCCAGCAGTGAATGGACAGGGGTTCGTCAGCCCCAGCATTTT.

The V call is TRBV12-3 or TRBV12-4, the J call TRBJ2-7; D may be TRBD2 (6 bases). V was shortened by 4 bases and J by 3 bases, with 19 bases between the two germline ends. The CDR3 is 16 amino acids. DNA of the CDR3: TGTGCCAGCAGTTCGCATTCTGGCGGGACCGTCTACGAGCAGTACTTC. Its translation is CASSSHSGGTVYEQYF.

The V and J genes are TRBV5-1 and TRBJ1-5, with D unresolved. This CDR3 comprises 15 residues. V was cut by 1 base and J by 3 bases, with 11 bases left in between. Germline-derived CDR1 and CDR2 are SGHRS and YFSETQ. The CDR3 protein is CASSLKGGDNQPQHF. The DNA of the CDR3 is TGCGCCAGCAGCTTGAAGGGAGGAGACAATCAGCCCCAGCATTTT.

The V and J genes are TRBV12-3 or TRBV12-4 and TRBJ1-5; no definite D call. V dropped 3 bases and J dropped 5 bases, with 8 bases sitting between them. The CDR3 covers 13 residues. The CDR3 nucleotides are TGTGCCAGCAGTTTCGGCAGAGATCAGCCCCAGCATTTT. Encoded protein: CASSFGRDQPQHF.

This rearrangement joins TRBV12-3 or TRBV12-4 to TRBJ2-2, with 7 positions matching TRBD1. The CDR3 runs to 16 residues. The ends lost 5 bases at V and 4 bases at J; junction bases unmatched: 10. The chain's CDR3 is CASSPTDRAATGELFF. CDR3 in DNA: TGTGCCAGCAGTCCCACAGACAGGGCAGCCACCGGGGAGCTGTTTTTT.

The chain uses TRBV20-1 and TRBJ2-5, with D possibly TRBD1 on 6 matching bases. Germline-derived CDR1 and CDR2 are DFQATT and SNEGSKA (reference sequence). V lost 5 bases and J 5 bases, leaving 33 bases between the germline ends. This CDR3 comprises 19 residues. DNA of the CDR3: TGCAGTGCTCGCAGGACCTCCCAGGGGTCTATCCATATTCTGGAGACCCAGTACTTC. It translates to CSARRTSQGSIHILETQYF.

This clonotype turned up a few times. The J gene is TRBJ2-2, the V gene TRBV7-2; D not resolved. The germline V gene encodes CDR1 SGHTA and CDR2 FQGNSA. With 5 bases removed from V and 2 bases from J, the gap between germline ends came to 15 bases. The CDR3 has 16 amino acids. CDR3 amino acids: CASSPRKVINTGELFF. In nucleotides, the CDR3 is TGTGCCAGCAGCCCAAGGAAGGTCATTAACACCGGGGAGCTGTTTTTT.

The chain joins TRBV7-3 to TRBJ2-5, with unresolved D. CDR3 length equals 13 residues. From germline, CDR1 is SGHTA and CDR2 FQGTGA. V lost 3 bases to trimming and J lost 2 bases, with 7 bases between them. In DNA form, the CDR3 reads TGTGCCAGCAGCTTGAACCAGCAAGAGACCCAGTACTTC. Translated, it gives CASSLNQQETQYF.

The chain joins TRBV6-5 to TRBJ2-7, with D perhaps TRBD2 (6 bases). CDR3 length: 15 residues. V was shortened by 5 bases and J by 0 bases, with 14 bases between the two germline ends. In germline, CDR1 is MNHEY, CDR2 SVGAGI. CDR3 sequence: CASSVLEGSSYEQYF. The CDR3 DNA reads as TGTGCCAGCAGTGTCTTGGAGGGGAGCTCCTACGAGCAGTACTTC.

This clonotype has ten or more counts. The CDR3 reads CASKGGEGIYNEQFF. DNA of the CDR3: TGCGCCAGCAAAGGAGGGGAGGGGATATACAATGAGCAGTTCTTC. V gene TRBV5-1 combines with J gene TRBJ2-1, with TRBD2 matching 7 bases. The CDR3 spans 15 residues. Germline CDR1 is SGHRS and CDR2 is YFSETQ. J was trimmed by 4 bases and V by 6 bases; bases with no gene match: 10.

This clonotype was seen a few times. The chain employs TRBV6-1 and TRBJ1-3; maybe TRBD1 (5 bases). The CDR3 loop spans 14 amino acids. V dropped 0 bases and J dropped 4 bases, with 7 bases sitting between them. Germline V gene sequence: CDR1 MNHNS, CDR2 SASEGT. The CDR3 loop reads CASSEAGPGNTIYF. In DNA, the CDR3 is TGTGCCAGCAGTGAAGCGGGACCCGGAAACACCATATATTTT.

V is TRBV3-1 and J is TRBJ1-1, with D hard to call. The CDR3 is made up of 13 amino acids. CDR1 and CDR2 (germline): LGHDT, YNNKEL (reference sequence). Between the trimmed V and J ends, which lost 5 bases and 1 base, there was a span of 8 bases. The chain's CDR3 is CASSSYQNTEAFF. CDR3 DNA: TGTGCCAGCAGCTCTTACCAGAACACTGAAGCTTTCTTT. The full variable domain, its missing parts supplied by reference TRBV3-1 and TRBJ1-1, is DTAVSQTPKYLVTQMGNDKSIKCEQNLGHDTMYWYKQDSKKFLKIMFSYNNKELIINETVPNRFSPKSPDKAHLNLHINSLELGDSAVYFCASSSYQNTEAFFGQGTRLTVV.

The chain links TRBV30 to TRBJ2-7; 8 nucleotides align to TRBD1. V shed 2 bases and J 1 base; nucleotides not matched to a gene: 7. The CDR3 loop spans 15 amino acids. Per germline, CDR1 GTSNPN and CDR2 SVGIG (reference sequence). The CDR3 region has the DNA TGTGCCTGGAGTCAGGACAGGGCCGTATCCTACGAGCAGTACTTC. Its translation is CAWSQDRAVSYEQYF.